This is a list of T cell receptor beta chains from one sample in a study of early T cells in non-severe SARS-CoV-2 infection. In TCRdb, the 5' RACE reads were re-called with MiXCR into one record per CDR3 protein. The table includes 75,000 to 80,000 distinct CDR3 sequences, roughly 12% detected once. Sample: whole blood, taken at baseline. The receptors shown here come from an adult who was a healthcare worker with PCR-confirmed SARS-CoV-2 infection or an uninfected control (not recorded which). The CDR3 runs from the conserved cysteine through the conserved F or W. A D gene is named only where the DNA matches it firmly. Size is omitted from some rows. Given values are once, few, many or a class for expanded clones.

clone_size j_call d_call v_call cdr3_aa cdr3_nt
few TRBJ1-1 . TRBV5-4 CASSRLEPNTEAFF TGTGCCAGCAGCCGGTTAGAGCCGAACACTGAAGCTTTCTTT
. TRBJ2-5 . TRBV7-6 CASSKFQETQYF TGTGCCAGCAGTAAATTCCAAGAGACCCAGTACTTC
. TRBJ2-7 . TRBV5-6 CASSLAAGKLYEQYF TGTGCCAGCAGCTTGGCGGCAGGAAAACTCTACGAGCAGTACTTC
few TRBJ1-6 TRBD1 TRBV3-1 CASHQAGGVSVNSPLHF TGTGCCAGCCACCAGGCAGGGGGCGTAAGTGTTAATTCACCCCTCCACTTT
many TRBJ1-1 . TRBV6-2/TRBV6-3 CASRIGGTEAFF TGTGCCAGCAGAATTGGGGGAACTGAAGCTTTCTTT
many TRBJ2-4 . TRBV7-9 CASSLIDLAKNIQYF TGTGCCAGCAGCTTAATCGACTTAGCCAAAAACATTCAGTACTTC
few TRBJ2-1 . TRBV20-1 CSARQDPDYNEQFF TGCAGTGCTAGACAGGACCCTGACTACAATGAGCAGTTCTTC
many TRBJ2-6 . TRBV6-1 CAAALDSSGANVLTF TGTGCCGCGGCCCTGGACAGCTCTGGGGCCAACGTCCTGACTTTC
many TRBJ2-2 . TRBV7-9 CASSFYTRTGELFF TGTGCCAGCAGCTTTTATACCCGAACCGGGGAGCTGTTTTTT
many TRBJ1-5 TRBD1 TRBV18 CASSQGQLNQPQHF TGTGCCAGCTCCCAGGGACAGCTAAATCAGCCCCAGCATTTT
many TRBJ2-5 . TRBV20-1 CSARRRGGIQETQYF TGCAGTGCGAGGAGGCGGGGAGGAATTCAAGAGACCCAGTACTTC
many TRBJ2-7 . TRBV28 CASSFPPGSEQYF TGTGCCAGCAGTTTTCCCCCTGGGAGCGAGCAGTACTTC
many TRBJ1-2 TRBD1 TRBV12-3/TRBV12-4 CASSHRTGHFSGYTF TGTGCCAGCAGCCATAGGACAGGTCACTTTTCTGGCTACACCTTC
few TRBJ1-6 . TRBV7-8 CASSSYGVVENSPLHF TGTGCCAGCAGCTCTTACGGGGTGGTCGAGAATTCACCCCTCCACTTT
few TRBJ1-2 . TRBV12-3/TRBV12-4 CASSFPEGYTF TGTGCCAGCAGTTTCCCCGAAGGCTACACCTTC
. TRBJ2-1 TRBD2 TRBV7-2 CASSLGRLAGGPNEQFF TGTGCCAGCAGCTTAGGCCGACTAGCGGGGGGCCCCAATGAGCAGTTCTTC
many TRBJ2-6 TRBD1 TRBV11-2 CASRIPGQGYGANVLTF TGTGCCAGCAGAATACCGGGACAGGGTTACGGGGCCAACGTCCTGACTTTC